This paragraph reports one T cell receptor beta chain. The antigen remains unidentified. The sample originates from a study of T cells in localized non-small cell lung cancer. The CDR3 sequence is 16 residues long. From germline, CDR1 is KGHSH and CDR2 LQKENI. V trimming: 1 base; J trimming: 3 bases; junction bases outside the gene matches: 5. Study observations and caveats: Analysis by sequencing included only one tumor region, so heterogeneity remains possible. Appearing in adjacent lung were a median about 60 of the top 100 tumor clones. The study found T cell clonality highest in uninvolved adjacent lung, above tumor. Longer survival (overall) was linked to higher T cell density in blood.

Sequencing used immunoSEQ multiplex PCR; TCRdb keeps in-frame clones, though not all of them. The table includes fewer than 100,000 clones, roughly 89% detected once. V gene TRBV18 combines with J gene TRBJ1-5; TRBD1 matches at 8 bases. Sequenced material: peripheral blood, taken before any cancer treatment. The sequence was collected from a man aged 35 to 69 with stage I squamous cell lung carcinoma. The CDR3 sequence is CASSPRTGNFNQPQHF. In nucleotides, the CDR3 is TGTGCCAGCTCACCACGGACAGGGAACTTCAATCAGCCCCAGCATTTT.